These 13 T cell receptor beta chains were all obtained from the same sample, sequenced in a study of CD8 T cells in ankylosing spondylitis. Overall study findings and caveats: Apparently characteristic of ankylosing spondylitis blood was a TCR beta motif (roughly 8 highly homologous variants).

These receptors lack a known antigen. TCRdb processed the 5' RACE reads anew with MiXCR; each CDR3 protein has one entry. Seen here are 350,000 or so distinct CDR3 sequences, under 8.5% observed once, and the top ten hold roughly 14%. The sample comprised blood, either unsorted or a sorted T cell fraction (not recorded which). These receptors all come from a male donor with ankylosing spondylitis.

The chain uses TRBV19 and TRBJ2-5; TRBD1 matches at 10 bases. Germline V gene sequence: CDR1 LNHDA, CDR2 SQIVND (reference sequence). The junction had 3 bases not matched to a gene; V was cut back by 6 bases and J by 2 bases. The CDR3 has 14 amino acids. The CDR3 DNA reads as TGTGCCAGTAGGGACAGGGGGAGGCAAGAGACCCAGTACTTC. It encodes CASRDRGRQETQYF.

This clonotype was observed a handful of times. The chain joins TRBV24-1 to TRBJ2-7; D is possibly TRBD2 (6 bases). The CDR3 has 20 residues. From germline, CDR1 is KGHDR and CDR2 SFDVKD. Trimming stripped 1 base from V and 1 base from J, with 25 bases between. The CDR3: CATSDLRVGERATLSYEQYF. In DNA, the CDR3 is TGTGCCACCAGTGATTTAAGGGTAGGGGAGCGGGCCACGCTTTCCTACGAGCAGTACTTC.

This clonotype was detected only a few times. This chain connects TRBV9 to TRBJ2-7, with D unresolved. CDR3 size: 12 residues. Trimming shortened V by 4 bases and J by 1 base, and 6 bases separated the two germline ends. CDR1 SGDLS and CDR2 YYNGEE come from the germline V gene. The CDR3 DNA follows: TGTGCCAGCAGCAAGGGTTCCTACGAGCAGTACTTC. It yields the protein CASSKGSYEQYF.

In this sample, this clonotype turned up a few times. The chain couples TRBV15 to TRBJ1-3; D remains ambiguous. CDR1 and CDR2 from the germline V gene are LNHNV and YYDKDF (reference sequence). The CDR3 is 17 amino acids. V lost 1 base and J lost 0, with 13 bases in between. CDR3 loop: CATSRAKDASSGNTIYF. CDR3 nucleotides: TGTGCCACCAGCAGAGCTAAGGACGCGAGCTCTGGAAACACCATATATTTT.

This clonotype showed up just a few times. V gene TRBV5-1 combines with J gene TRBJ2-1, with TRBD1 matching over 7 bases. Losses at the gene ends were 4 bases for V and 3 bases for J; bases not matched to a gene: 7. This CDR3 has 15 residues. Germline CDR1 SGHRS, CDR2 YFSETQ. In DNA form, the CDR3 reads TGCGCCAGCAGCGTTACCGGGACAGACTACAATGAGCAGTTCTTC. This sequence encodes CASSVTGTDYNEQFF.

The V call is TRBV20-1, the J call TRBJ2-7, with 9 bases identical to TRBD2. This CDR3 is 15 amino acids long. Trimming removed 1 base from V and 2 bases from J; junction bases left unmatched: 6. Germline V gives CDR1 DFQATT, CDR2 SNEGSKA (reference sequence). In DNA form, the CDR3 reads TGCAGTGCTAGAGGTGGAGCGGGAGGAACCTACGAGCAGTACTTC. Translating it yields CSARGGAGGTYEQYF.

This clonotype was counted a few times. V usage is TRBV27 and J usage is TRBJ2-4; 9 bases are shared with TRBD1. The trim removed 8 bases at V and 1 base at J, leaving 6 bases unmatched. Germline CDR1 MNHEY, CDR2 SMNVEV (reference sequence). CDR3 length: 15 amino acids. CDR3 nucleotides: TGTGCCAGCGGATCACAGGGGGCGGCCAAAAACATTCAGTACTTC. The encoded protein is CASGSQGAAKNIQYF.

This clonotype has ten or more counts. CDR3 loop: CASRLQEAGEKLFF. The CDR3 DNA sequence: TGTGCCAGCAGATTACAGGAGGCGGGCGAAAAACTGTTTTTT. The V call is TRBV7-9, the J call TRBJ1-4; possibly TRBD1 for D (5 bases). Trimming took off 6 bases at V and 8 bases at J, with 16 bases between the two ends. The CDR3 has 14 amino acids. CDR1 is SEHNR, CDR2 FQNEAQ, per germline (reference sequence).

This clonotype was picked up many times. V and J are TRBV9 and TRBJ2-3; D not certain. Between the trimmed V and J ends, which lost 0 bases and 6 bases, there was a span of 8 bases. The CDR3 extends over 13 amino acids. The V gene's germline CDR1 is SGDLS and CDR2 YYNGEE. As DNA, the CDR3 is TGTGCCAGCAGCGTAGAGACTTGGGATACGCAGTATTTT. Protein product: CASSVETWDTQYF.

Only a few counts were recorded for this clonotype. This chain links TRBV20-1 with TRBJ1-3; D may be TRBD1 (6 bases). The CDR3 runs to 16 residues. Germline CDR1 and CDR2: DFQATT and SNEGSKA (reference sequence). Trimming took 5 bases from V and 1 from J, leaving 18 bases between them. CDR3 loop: CSAPRGATGSGNTIYF. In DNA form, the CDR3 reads TGCAGTGCTCCACGCGGAGCCACAGGGTCTGGAAACACCATATATTTT.

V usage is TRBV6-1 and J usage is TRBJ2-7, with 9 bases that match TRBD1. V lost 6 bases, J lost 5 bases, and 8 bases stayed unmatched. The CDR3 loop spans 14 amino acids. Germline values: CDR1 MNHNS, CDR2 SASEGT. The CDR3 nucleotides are TGTGCCAGCAGGCCCACAGGGGGCACGGACGAGCAGTACTTC. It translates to CASRPTGGTDEQYF.

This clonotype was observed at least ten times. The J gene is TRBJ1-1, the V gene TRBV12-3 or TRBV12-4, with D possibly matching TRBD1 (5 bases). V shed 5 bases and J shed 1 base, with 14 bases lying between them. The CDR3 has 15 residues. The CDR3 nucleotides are TGTGCCAGCAGTCCCTCTGGGGGGGGGAACACTGAAGCTTTCTTT. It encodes CASSPSGGGNTEAFF.

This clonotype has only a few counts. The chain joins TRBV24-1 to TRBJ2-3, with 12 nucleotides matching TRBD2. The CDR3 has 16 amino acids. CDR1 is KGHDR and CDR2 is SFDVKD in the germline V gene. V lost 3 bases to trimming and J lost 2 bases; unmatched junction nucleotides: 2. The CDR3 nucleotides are TGTGCCACCAGTGATAGACTAGCGGGAGACACAGATACGCAGTATTTT. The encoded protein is CATSDRLAGDTDTQYF.